This T cell receptor beta chain was observed in a study of cytomegalovirus exposure and HLA in healthy donors (dated by TCRdb to the late 2010s). General notes on the study: An earlier analysis of about 560 of the donors reported approximately 300 Gb of sequence data and some 110 million unique TCR beta sequences obtained from roughly 180 million T cells. An early release that covered fewer than 800 HLA-typed donors contained 300 to 350 gigabases of sequencing data and around 80 million unique TCR sequences. Of the approximately 400 genotyped donors, over 70% fell in the genetic ancestry cluster associated with self-reported Caucasian donors. The study was designed to test whether signatures of past pathogen exposure could be identified by cataloging public T cell receptors. The study profiled the T cell repertoires of 550 to 700 subjects by immunosequencing and related them to cytomegalovirus serostatus. Along with the approximately 650-subject first cohort, a separate validation cohort of over a hundred different subjects was used. To predict cytomegalovirus infection status, the study combined high-throughput TCR immunosequencing, statistical association of individual TCRs with disease status, and machine learning. A later analysis re-examined previously published TCR beta repertoires from just over 650 donors and added high-resolution HLA genotyping to investigate patterns of TCR occurrence. Rather than drawing on any new phenotypic data, the later analysis identified candidate immune exposures from TCR beta sequences and the way those sequences occurred across donors. To decide whether each TCR beta V gene segment behaved as functional or pseudogenic, an earlier analysis of nearly 600 of the donors relied on high-throughput TCR beta sequencing. Donor age, sex, ethnicity and CMV serostatus were compiled together with the repertoire data. Genome-wide SNP genotypes for about three fifths of the roughly 670 donors were used in a later genetic analysis, which treated that subset as a discovery cohort. Every repertoire in the discovery cohort had been generated on one and the same sequencing platform. HLA typing covered class I and class II loci at four-digit resolution. The number of donors typed differed by locus, with roughly 629-640 for A, B, C, DRB1 and DQB1, roughly 520 for DQA1, some 570 for DPA1, and over 400 for DPB1. A few DR-DQ haplotypes were treated as single units for association and clustering because of strong linkage in the cohort. On average, around 200,000 unique TCR beta nucleotide sequences were sequenced per donor among roughly 430 genotyped donors of the cohort, with approximately 18% of those sequences being non-productive. Results and caveats for the whole study, not just this receptor: Specific HLA alleles were associated with over 15,000 TCR beta sequences at a false discovery rate of 0.05 in a later analysis. A further reported finding was that TCR beta sequences accurately predicted the HLA-A and HLA-B alleles for most subjects in the first cohort. The classifier was reported to diagnose cytomegalovirus status with high specificity and sensitivity in both the original and validation cohorts. Broadly in line with IMGT annotations, most TCR beta V segments showed up in productive rearrangements about 87% or about 30% of the time in an earlier analysis of around 550 of the donors. Sequencing depth was assumed to be roughly uniform across donors in the presence/absence analyses, though that assumption may not hold. In a later analysis, HLA-associated TCR beta chains were found to be more clonally expanded and to have lower generation probabilities than equally common non-associated chains. A total of roughly 160 TCR beta chains were listed by the study as associated with cytomegalovirus. The only immune exposure information available for the cohort was CMV serostatus. In a later analysis, most CMV-associated TCR beta chains were found to appear HLA-restricted, with HLA associations seemingly driven largely by CMV exposure. Roughly 15 rarely observed V segments, including chromosome 9 orphons, were excluded from the earlier analysis of approximately 600 of the donors because counts were too low. Because HLA typing was missing for some donors at each locus, association tests included only the typed subset. In a later analysis, TCR association rates were found to vary across HLA loci, with the most associated TCRs seen for DRB1 alleles and the fewest for HLA-C alleles. Correlated functional status among segregating V segments might be attributable to linkage disequilibrium, but an unknown experimental factor could not be ruled out. A later genetic analysis reported fewer N-insertions in productive TCRs among donors in an Asian-associated ancestry cluster than the roughly 700-donor mean. A group of highly shared sequence variants was considered likely to be a technical artifact of the sequencing pipeline. When HLA alleles, especially DR and DQ, strongly co-occurred, TCR associations were difficult to assign to individual alleles. Several of the top co-occurrence clusters appeared to be linked to parvovirus B19, influenza, CMV and Epstein-Barr virus, according to a later analysis. In this cohort, only TCR beta chains were sequenced, and detectable features were limited by the absence of alpha or paired-chain data. An association between a missense DCLRE1C variant and V-gene and J-gene trimming of TCR beta chains was found in a later genetic analysis and replicated in an independent cohort. Across donors, most TCR sequences were observed very rarely, whereas some public TCRs were present in many individuals. A few of the identified cytomegalovirus-associated TCR beta chains were confirmed in vitro to be specific for cytomegalovirus antigens. Because the 87-base-pair reads could not distinguish some IMGT-functional V segments, including TRBV6-2 and TRBV6-3, those segments were excluded. The authors suggested that the approach could potentially be generalized to other disease states and immunological phenotypes.

The cohort comprised 670 or so healthy bone marrow donors. At the time of sampling, every cohort member was nominally healthy, though immune exposures that went unrecorded were likely present. The donor tested CMV seronegative, placing the donor among the 350 or so seronegative members of the cohort. A peripheral blood sample was collected from each donor, and TCR beta sequencing was performed on peripheral blood mononuclear cells. The Qiagen DNeasy Blood Extraction Kit was used to extract genomic DNA from the blood cell samples. To prepare the library, the immunoSEQ multiplex PCR assay was applied. A mixture of 60 forward primers for TCR Vbeta segments and 13 reverse primers for TCR Jbeta segments was used in the multiplex PCR. The CDR3 region of rearranged TCR beta genes was amplified from genomic DNA by a multiplex PCR assay. Amplified TCR beta libraries were sequenced as 87-base-pair reads on the Illumina HiSeq System. The paper's data handling went like this. Across the 670 or so repertoires, a later analysis counted roughly 84 million unique TCR beta chains, about 10 million of which were shared by at least two donors. To remove PCR and sequencing errors, raw reads were error-corrected and collapsed into unique sequences using a nearest-neighbor algorithm that merged closely related sequences. Alignment of CDR3 sequences to IMGT reference sequences was used to assign V, D and J gene segments. For a sequence to be retained, a match of at least six nucleotides was required to both a V gene segment and a J gene segment. A rearrangement was called productive if the CDR3 had no stop codons and remained in frame with V and J, and every other rearrangement was called non-productive. Following IMGT convention, CDR3 was defined as the stretch from the second conserved V-encoded cysteine up to the conserved J-encoded phenylalanine. The earlier analysis of roughly 590 of the donors excluded sequences that lacked an unambiguous match to a single V gene segment. An earlier analysis of approximately 590 of the donors called V segments functional above 56.7% productive rearrangements and segregating when the between-donor standard deviation exceeded 5%. A statistical classification framework was built for diagnosing cytomegalovirus status from the catalog of TCR beta chain sequences. In a later analysis, TCR nucleotide sequences were compared against IMGT/GENE-DB human TR gene sequences so that V and J genes could be assigned. The TCRdist pipeline was used in a later analysis to assign CDR3 sequences and most-parsimonious VDJ recombination scenarios. In a later analysis, each TCR beta chain was defined by its CDR3 amino acid sequence together with its V-gene family, and reads without a unique V-gene family were excluded. To address suspected cross-contamination and a sequencing artifact, a later analysis removed over 500 highly shared, low-generation-probability nucleotide sequences. A later analysis calculated a clonal expansion index for each public chain from normalized within-repertoire ranks of inferred template counts. In a later analysis, generation probabilities were computed using a VDJ recombination model fitted to out-of-frame rearrangements, and the results were checked against IGoR. A later analysis scored TCR-TCR, TCR-HLA and TCR-CMV co-occurrence with hypergeometric tests, applying a repertoire-size bias correction to TCR pairs. To estimate false discovery rates, a later analysis permuted the HLA or CMV assignments 20 times. In a later analysis, co-occurring TCRs were grouped with DBSCAN, and TCRdist sequence similarity was added when clustering was performed within HLA-allele-positive subsets. Co-occurrence clustering excluded repertoires with fewer than 30,000 or more than 120,000 public chains, plus five with anomalous nucleotide sharing. Here the immuneACCESS table is served through TCRdb, limited to in-frame sequences with V and J called. Missing clones are a known gap in these copies; in checked studies unresolved V genes cover under half, and the rest lacks a known reason. The V and J calls and clone size are taken from that table; D and trimming were inferred from the DNA. The sample includes roughly 200,000 clones, with 82% observed a single time. The ten largest clones take up 1.7% of the sample.

The germline V end is reduced by 4 bases and the J end by 3 bases; junction bases left unmatched: 4. Its CDR3 holds 14 amino acids, cysteine through phenylalanine. Solely the CDR3 DNA is kept, with 42 bases framed from the first base. The germline V gene provides CDR1 SNHLY and CDR2 FYNNEI. About this clone: The clone's antigen remains unknown. Base qualities are not recorded, but no much larger clone differs from it by a single base.

The sequence links TRBV2 to TRBJ2-5; 8 bases in between match TRBD1. This TCR was sampled from a woman aged 18 to 35 in good health and CMV-seronegative. Sequenced: PBMCs. The bases read TGTGCCAGCAGTGTTAGACAGGGGAAAGAGACCCAGTACTTC. This codes for CASSVRQGKETQYF. The full variable domain, with segments outside the CDR3 supplied by the reference TRBV2 and TRBJ2-5 proteins, appears as EPEVTQTPSHQVTQMGQEVILRCVPISNHLYFYWYRQILGQKVEFLVSFYNNEISEKSEIFDDQFSVERPDGSNFTLKIRSTKLEDSAMYFCASSVRQGKETQYFGPGTRLLVL.